This is a list of T cell receptor beta chains from one sample in a study of identical twins. One entry per CDR3 protein, called by TCRdb with MiXCR from the 5' RACE reads. Here the sample spans approximately 190,000 distinct CDR3 sequences, roughly 15% being singletons. These data also featured in a second study, about T cells expressing NK-cell markers.

Sequencing was carried out using CD8+ T cells sorted from blood. Source of these receptors: a woman under 30 in good health. Each CDR3 is given with its conserved first and last residue. The order of the fields is CDR3 length, J gene, V gene, D gene, clone size, CDR3 protein, CDR3 DNA. A D gene is named only where the DNA matches it firmly. Size is stated for part of the rows, as once, few or many counts, or as a class when the clone is expanded.

len: 17
j_gene: TRBJ2-1
v_gene: TRBV7-9
d_gene: TRBD2
abundance: few
CDR3aa: CASSPHGLAGDYNEQFF
CDR3nt: TGTGCCAGCAGCCCACACGGTCTAGCGGGCGATTACAATGAGCAGTTCTTC

len: 16
j_gene: TRBJ2-1
v_gene: TRBV27
d_gene: NA
abundance: few
CDR3aa: CASSFRDGTSDNEQFF
CDR3nt: TGTGCCAGCAGTTTTCGCGACGGCACATCCGACAATGAGCAGTTCTTC

len: 15
j_gene: TRBJ2-1
v_gene: TRBV12-3/TRBV12-4
d_gene: TRBD1
abundance: many
CDR3aa: CASSFKGGLDNEQFF
CDR3nt: TGTGCCAGCAGTTTTAAAGGGGGCCTAGACAATGAGCAGTTCTTC

len: 15
j_gene: TRBJ2-4
v_gene: TRBV7-9
d_gene: NA
abundance: many
CDR3aa: CASSSGGARENIQYF
CDR3nt: TGTGCCAGCAGCTCAGGGGGGGCCAGAGAAAACATTCAGTACTTC

len: 18
j_gene: TRBJ2-1
v_gene: TRBV3-1
d_gene: TRBD2
abundance: NA
CDR3aa: CASSQIRLAGVGYNEQFF
CDR3nt: TGTGCCAGCAGCCAGATAAGACTAGCGGGAGTGGGATACAATGAGCAGTTCTTC

len: 17
j_gene: TRBJ2-3
v_gene: TRBV10-3
d_gene: NA
abundance: few
CDR3aa: CAISGYRDSQDTDTQYF
CDR3nt: TGTGCCATCAGTGGCTACCGGGACTCCCAGGACACAGATACGCAGTATTTT

len: 14
j_gene: TRBJ2-7
v_gene: TRBV7-9
d_gene: TRBD2
abundance: NA
CDR3aa: CASSLSGRPYEQYF
CDR3nt: TGTGCCAGCAGCCTCAGCGGGAGACCCTACGAGCAGTACTTC

len: 14
j_gene: TRBJ2-5
v_gene: TRBV27
d_gene: TRBD2
abundance: NA
CDR3aa: CASSFLAGKETQYF
CDR3nt: TGTGCCAGCAGTTTCCTAGCGGGGAAAGAGACCCAGTACTTC

len: 14
j_gene: TRBJ2-3
v_gene: TRBV6-1
d_gene: NA
abundance: NA
CDR3aa: CASSEAFEPDTQYF
CDR3nt: TGTGCCAGCAGTGAAGCCTTTGAACCAGATACGCAGTATTTT

len: 14
j_gene: TRBJ1-3
v_gene: TRBV14
d_gene: NA
abundance: many
CDR3aa: CASSPWTISNTIYF
CDR3nt: TGTGCCAGCAGCCCCTGGACCATTTCGAACACCATATATTTT

len: 14
j_gene: TRBJ2-7
v_gene: TRBV12-3/TRBV12-4
d_gene: TRBD1
abundance: NA
CDR3aa: CASSFGAGGYEQYF
CDR3nt: TGTGCCAGCAGTTTTGGAGCAGGGGGCTACGAGCAGTACTTC

len: 15
j_gene: TRBJ1-2
v_gene: TRBV4-3
d_gene: NA
abundance: NA
CDR3aa: CASSQFMGAPDGYTF
CDR3nt: TGCGCCAGCAGCCAATTCATGGGGGCGCCGGATGGCTACACCTTC

len: 15
j_gene: TRBJ2-5
v_gene: TRBV27
d_gene: TRBD2
abundance: few
CDR3aa: CASSLSSGAQWTQYF
CDR3nt: TGTGCCAGCAGTTTATCGAGCGGGGCCCAATGGACCCAGTACTTC

len: 12
j_gene: TRBJ2-3
v_gene: TRBV7-6
d_gene: NA
abundance: few
CDR3aa: CASSFRADTQYF
CDR3nt: TGTGCCAGCAGTTTTAGAGCAGATACGCAGTATTTT

len: 15
j_gene: TRBJ2-5
v_gene: TRBV5-1
d_gene: NA
abundance: few
CDR3aa: CASSWGTSKQETQYF
CDR3nt: TGCGCCAGCAGCTGGGGGACTTCAAAACAAGAGACCCAGTACTTC

len: 15
j_gene: TRBJ2-3
v_gene: TRBV5-4
d_gene: TRBD1
abundance: NA
CDR3aa: CASSPRDRGRDTQYF
CDR3nt: TGTGCCAGCAGCCCCCGGGACAGGGGCCGGGATACGCAGTATTTT

len: 14
j_gene: TRBJ2-5
v_gene: TRBV29-1
d_gene: TRBD2
abundance: NA
CDR3aa: CSAILAGGSETQYF
CDR3nt: TGCAGCGCTATACTAGCGGGGGGAAGTGAGACCCAGTACTTC

len: 16
j_gene: TRBJ2-3
v_gene: TRBV5-1
d_gene: TRBD2
abundance: NA
CDR3aa: CASSLASGASTDTQYF
CDR3nt: TGCGCCAGCAGCTTGGCTAGCGGGGCTAGCACAGATACGCAGTATTTT

len: 16
j_gene: TRBJ2-2
v_gene: TRBV20-1
d_gene: NA
abundance: NA
CDR3aa: CSARDRRGPQPGELFF
CDR3nt: TGCAGTGCTAGAGATCGACGGGGGCCCCAACCCGGGGAGCTGTTTTTT

len: 17
j_gene: TRBJ2-4
v_gene: TRBV3-1
d_gene: NA
abundance: NA
CDR3aa: CASSQDGSRLAKNIQYF
CDR3nt: TGTGCCAGCAGCCAAGACGGTTCGAGACTAGCCAAAAACATTCAGTACTTC

len: 16
j_gene: TRBJ2-5
v_gene: TRBV2
d_gene: NA
abundance: few
CDR3aa: CASSESSLSFQETQYF
CDR3nt: TGTGCCAGCAGTGAATCTTCTCTGTCCTTCCAAGAGACCCAGTACTTC

len: 12
j_gene: TRBJ2-7
v_gene: TRBV12-5
d_gene: TRBD2
abundance: NA
CDR3aa: CASGGSSYEQYF
CDR3nt: TGTGCTAGCGGGGGGAGCTCCTACGAGCAGTACTTC

len: 18
j_gene: TRBJ1-6
v_gene: TRBV7-2
d_gene: TRBD1
abundance: NA
CDR3aa: CASSLALGQGGYNSPLHF
CDR3nt: TGTGCCAGCAGCTTAGCGCTGGGACAGGGAGGCTATAATTCACCCCTCCACTTT

len: 15
j_gene: TRBJ1-6
v_gene: TRBV5-6
d_gene: TRBD1
abundance: NA
CDR3aa: CASSLGRGNNSPLHF
CDR3nt: TGTGCCAGCAGCTTGGGCAGGGGGAATAATTCACCCCTCCACTTT

len: 16
j_gene: TRBJ2-2
v_gene: TRBV5-5
d_gene: TRBD1
abundance: NA
CDR3aa: CASSADRDGSTGELFF
CDR3nt: TGTGCCAGCAGCGCGGACAGGGATGGGAGCACCGGGGAGCTGTTTTTT

len: 13
j_gene: TRBJ1-1
v_gene: TRBV18
d_gene: NA
abundance: NA
CDR3aa: CASSTGTPIEAFF
CDR3nt: TGTGCCAGCTCCACCGGGACACCGATTGAAGCTTTCTTT

len: 15
j_gene: TRBJ2-7
v_gene: TRBV27
d_gene: NA
abundance: NA
CDR3aa: CDSRGAGRTPYEQYF
CDR3nt: TGTGACAGCAGGGGAGCGGGACGTACCCCCTACGAGCAGTACTTC

len: 15
j_gene: TRBJ1-1
v_gene: TRBV6-2/TRBV6-3
d_gene: NA
abundance: few
CDR3aa: CASKDREHWLTEAFF
CDR3nt: TGTGCCAGCAAAGATCGCGAACACTGGCTCACTGAAGCTTTCTTT

len: 16
j_gene: TRBJ2-3
v_gene: TRBV10-1
d_gene: NA
abundance: NA
CDR3aa: CASSESPLPSADTQYF
CDR3nt: TGCGCCAGCAGTGAGTCTCCCCTGCCAAGCGCAGATACGCAGTATTTT

len: 16
j_gene: TRBJ2-1
v_gene: TRBV5-1
d_gene: NA
abundance: few
CDR3aa: CASSIHRGGSYNEQFF
CDR3nt: TGCGCCAGCAGCATACATAGGGGGGGCTCCTACAATGAGCAGTTCTTC

len: 14
j_gene: TRBJ2-1
v_gene: TRBV12-3/TRBV12-4
d_gene: TRBD2
abundance: few
CDR3aa: CASSLREEREEKFF
CDR3nt: TGTGCCAGCAGTCTAAGGGAGGAGCGGGAGGAAAAGTTCTTC

len: 18
j_gene: TRBJ2-5
v_gene: TRBV11-1
d_gene: NA
abundance: NA
CDR3aa: CASSLLGGAADYQETQYF
CDR3nt: TGTGCCAGCAGCTTATTAGGTGGGGCAGCGGACTACCAAGAGACCCAGTACTTC

len: 13
j_gene: TRBJ2-7
v_gene: TRBV29-1
d_gene: TRBD2
abundance: NA
CDR3aa: CSALAPSSYEQYF
CDR3nt: TGCAGCGCACTAGCGCCGAGCTCCTACGAGCAGTACTTC

len: 16
j_gene: TRBJ2-7
v_gene: TRBV7-9
d_gene: NA
abundance: NA
CDR3aa: CAISRKGDIESYEQYF
CDR3nt: TGTGCCATTTCGCGAAAGGGGGACATAGAATCCTACGAGCAGTACTTC

len: 14
j_gene: TRBJ1-2
v_gene: TRBV29-1
d_gene: NA
abundance: many
CDR3aa: CSAPGDGQRYGYTF
CDR3nt: TGCAGCGCCCCCGGGGACGGTCAGCGGTATGGCTACACCTTC

len: 15
j_gene: TRBJ2-1
v_gene: TRBV6-5
d_gene: TRBD1
abundance: few
CDR3aa: CASSLQGESYNEQFF
CDR3nt: TGTGCCAGCAGTTTACAGGGGGAATCCTACAATGAGCAGTTCTTC

len: 13
j_gene: TRBJ2-7
v_gene: TRBV29-1
d_gene: NA
abundance: few
CDR3aa: CSVEETGTYEQYF
CDR3nt: TGCAGCGTTGAAGAGACAGGAACCTACGAGCAGTACTTC

len: 14
j_gene: TRBJ2-7
v_gene: TRBV13
d_gene: NA
abundance: few
CDR3aa: CASSFRQGNHEQYF
CDR3nt: TGTGCCAGCAGCTTTCGTCAGGGTAACCACGAGCAGTACTTC

len: 14
j_gene: TRBJ2-7
v_gene: TRBV2
d_gene: NA
abundance: few
CDR3aa: CASSDGDATYEQYF
CDR3nt: TGTGCCAGCAGCGACGGGGACGCAACCTACGAGCAGTACTTC

len: 14
j_gene: TRBJ1-1
v_gene: TRBV9
d_gene: NA
abundance: NA
CDR3aa: CASSVGGVRTEAFF
CDR3nt: TGTGCCAGCAGCGTAGGGGGTGTACGCACTGAAGCTTTCTTT

len: 15
j_gene: TRBJ2-3
v_gene: TRBV6-5
d_gene: TRBD2
abundance: NA
CDR3aa: CASSYGTSGTYTQYF
CDR3nt: TGTGCCAGCAGTTACGGGACTAGCGGGACATATACGCAGTATTTT

len: 12
j_gene: TRBJ2-7
v_gene: TRBV7-6
d_gene: NA
abundance: few
CDR3aa: CASSLVGNEQYF
CDR3nt: TGTGCCAGCAGCTTAGTGGGTAATGAGCAGTACTTC

len: 13
j_gene: TRBJ1-2
v_gene: TRBV7-2
d_gene: NA
abundance: few
CDR3aa: CASSLLGLYGYTF
CDR3nt: TGTGCCAGCAGCTTACTTGGACTGTATGGCTACACCTTC

len: 15
j_gene: TRBJ1-2
v_gene: TRBV7-9
d_gene: NA
abundance: few
CDR3aa: CASSLEPSTHYGYTF
CDR3nt: TGTGCCAGCAGCTTAGAGCCCAGTACCCACTATGGCTACACCTTC

len: 12
j_gene: TRBJ2-1
v_gene: TRBV2
d_gene: NA
abundance: NA
CDR3aa: CASSEEINEQFF
CDR3nt: TGTGCCAGCAGTGAAGAGATTAATGAGCAGTTCTTC

len: 14
j_gene: TRBJ2-7
v_gene: TRBV6-2/TRBV6-3
d_gene: TRBD1
abundance: NA
CDR3aa: CASRTGTGFSEQYF
CDR3nt: TGTGCCAGCAGAACCGGGACAGGCTTTTCCGAGCAGTACTTC

len: 13
j_gene: TRBJ1-2
v_gene: TRBV5-6
d_gene: TRBD1
abundance: NA
CDR3aa: CASSLGQGNGYTF
CDR3nt: TGTGCCAGCAGCTTGGGACAGGGGAATGGCTACACCTTC

len: 18
j_gene: TRBJ2-1
v_gene: TRBV10-3
d_gene: TRBD2
abundance: many
CDR3aa: CAIRREGPGIRSYNEQFF
CDR3nt: TGTGCCATCAGACGGGAGGGCCCGGGGATTAGGTCCTACAATGAGCAGTTCTTC

len: 15
j_gene: TRBJ1-5
v_gene: TRBV5-1
d_gene: NA
abundance: few
CDR3aa: CASSFEGGLNQPQHF
CDR3nt: TGCGCCAGCAGCTTTGAAGGGGGACTGAATCAGCCCCAGCATTTT

len: 14
j_gene: TRBJ1-2
v_gene: TRBV27
d_gene: NA
abundance: NA
CDR3aa: CASSPLRVNYGYTF
CDR3nt: TGTGCCAGCAGTCCCCTGCGGGTCAACTATGGCTACACCTTC

len: 14
j_gene: TRBJ2-7
v_gene: TRBV5-6
d_gene: NA
abundance: few
CDR3aa: CASSFFLISYEQYF
CDR3nt: TGTGCCAGCAGCTTTTTTCTGATCTCCTACGAGCAGTACTTC

len: 15
j_gene: TRBJ2-2
v_gene: TRBV27
d_gene: TRBD2
abundance: few
CDR3aa: CASRPGTKITGELFF
CDR3nt: TGTGCCAGCAGACCCGGGACTAAAATAACCGGGGAGCTGTTTTTT

len: 11
j_gene: TRBJ1-6
v_gene: TRBV6-5
d_gene: NA
abundance: many
CDR3aa: CASTDRGLLHF
CDR3nt: TGTGCCAGCACCGACCGGGGGTTACTCCACTTT